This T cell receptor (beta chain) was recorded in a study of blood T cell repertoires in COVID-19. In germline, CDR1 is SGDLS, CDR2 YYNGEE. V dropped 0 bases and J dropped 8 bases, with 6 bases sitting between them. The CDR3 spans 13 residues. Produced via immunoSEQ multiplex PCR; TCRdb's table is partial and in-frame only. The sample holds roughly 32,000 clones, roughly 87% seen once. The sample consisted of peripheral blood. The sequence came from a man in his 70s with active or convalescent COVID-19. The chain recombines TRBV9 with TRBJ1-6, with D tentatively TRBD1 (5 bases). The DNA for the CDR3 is TGTGCCAGCAGCGTAGGGGGGGATTCACCCCTCCACTTT. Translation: CASSVGGDSPLHF.